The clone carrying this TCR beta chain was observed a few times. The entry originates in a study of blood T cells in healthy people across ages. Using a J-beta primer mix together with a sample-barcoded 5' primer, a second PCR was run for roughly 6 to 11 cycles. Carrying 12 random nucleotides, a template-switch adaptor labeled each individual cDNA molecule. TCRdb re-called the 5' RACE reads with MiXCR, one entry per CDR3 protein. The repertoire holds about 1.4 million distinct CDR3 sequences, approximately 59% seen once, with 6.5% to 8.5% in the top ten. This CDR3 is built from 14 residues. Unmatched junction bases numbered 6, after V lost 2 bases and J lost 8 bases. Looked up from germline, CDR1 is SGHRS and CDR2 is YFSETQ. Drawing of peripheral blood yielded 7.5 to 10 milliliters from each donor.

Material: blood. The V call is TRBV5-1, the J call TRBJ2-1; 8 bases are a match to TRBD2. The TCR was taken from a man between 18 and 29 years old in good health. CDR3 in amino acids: CASSFVAGGDEQFF. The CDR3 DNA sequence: TGCGCCAGCAGCTTTGTTGCGGGAGGCGATGAGCAGTTCTTC.